The 5 T cell receptor beta chains reported below all come from one sample, sequenced in a study of a mutant IDH1 vaccine in newly diagnosed glioma. Repertoires were generated with immunoSEQ multiplex PCR, while TCRdb's copy carries only in-frame clones and drops some. Altogether tens of thousands of clones are present, roughly 80% being singletons, with the ten largest covering approximately 19%. Described time point: baseline, week 1 (first vaccination visit). Treatment here: pre-vaccination baseline after standard-of-care therapy. Material: PBMCs, obtained from a glioma patient treated with radiotherapy, temozolomide or both. Receptor source: a young man with glioma.

The CDR3 nucleotides read TGCGCCAGCAGCCCCGGGGCGGAGAATGAAAAACTGTTTTTT. It codes for CASSPGAENEKLFF. This chain links TRBV4-1 with TRBJ1-4, with D possibly matching TRBD1 (5 bases). The V gene lost 4 bases and the J gene lost 5 bases, with 11 bases spanning the gap. The germline CDR1 and CDR2 sequences are MGHRA and YSYEKL. The CDR3 is 14 residues long.

This clone is classed as medium-sized. Mismatch with germline at one junction end may stem from a read error. The chain joins TRBV7-7 to TRBJ2-5; weak D call: TRBD1 (6 bases). This CDR3 is 14 amino acids long. Germline values: CDR1 SSHAT, CDR2 FNYEAQ (reference sequence). In DNA, the CDR3 is TGTGCTAGCAGCTTATTACAGGGAGAAGAGACCCAGTACTTC. This translates into CASSLLQGEETQYF.

The chain couples TRBV6-5 to TRBJ2-7, with D unclear. CDR1 is MNHEY, CDR2 SVGAGI, per germline. This CDR3 spans 14 amino acids. Trimming removed 0 bases from V and 6 bases from J, with 12 bases in between. The CDR3 spells CASSYSWQSGEQYF. CDR3 nucleotides: TGTGCCAGCAGTTACTCGTGGCAGTCGGGCGAGCAGTACTTC.

This clone was counted once. The J gene is TRBJ1-1, the V gene TRBV19; 8 bases line up with TRBD1. Losses at the gene ends were 4 bases for V and 10 bases for J; bases not matched to a gene: 2. CDR3 length equals 11 residues. Germline CDR1 LNHDA, CDR2 SQIVND (reference sequence). CDR3 DNA: TGTGCCAGTAGTAACAGGGGGAGAGCTTTCTTT. The encoded protein is CASSNRGRAFF.

V gene TRBV5-6 combines with J gene TRBJ2-1, with 7 positions matching TRBD1. After removal of 0 bases from V and 5 bases from J, the junction contained 2 bases not matched to a gene. This CDR3 is 14 amino acids long. Germline assignment: CDR1 SGHDT and CDR2 YYEEEE. The CDR3 sequence: CASSLEDRNNEQFF. The CDR3 DNA is TGTGCCAGCAGCTTGGAGGACAGGAACAATGAGCAGTTCTTC.